The 32 T cell receptor beta chains listed next were all sequenced from one sample in a study of shared clonotypes between healthy human individuals. Libraries were prepared by immunoSEQ multiplex PCR; TCRdb keeps only in-frame clonotypes and omits some of them. The table lists around 980,000 clones, around 82% of them singletons, with more than 0.55% in the top ten. Sequenced: memory CD4+ T cells from PBMCs. Subset given: CD45RA-negative fraction. These receptors all stem from a man between 18 and 29 years old in good health. Some clones in this sample may be carry-over from other donors' samples.

The chain links TRBV7-2 to TRBJ2-3; D may be TRBD2 (5 bases). V lost 4 bases and J 9 bases, leaving 17 bases between the germline ends. Germline V gene lookup returns CDR1 SGHTA and CDR2 FQGNSA. The CDR3 has 14 residues. CDR3 sequence: CASSSPPGLGTQYF. The CDR3 DNA sequence: TGTGCCAGCAGCTCACCCCCGGGGTTGGGAACGCAGTATTTT.

V gene TRBV6-5 combines with J gene TRBJ2-5, with 10 bases fitting TRBD2. V lost 4 bases and J lost 3; bases outside the gene matches: 5. Per germline, CDR1 MNHEY and CDR2 SVGAGI. The CDR3 is made up of 15 amino acids. Here the CDR3 DNA reads TGTGCCAGCAGTTCCGGGACTAGCGCAGAAGAGACCCAGTACTTC. It specifies CASSSGTSAEETQYF.

Comment on this clone: Other nucleotide sequences from this sample produce the same CDR3. This chain uses TRBV5-1 with TRBJ1-4, with 8 bases matching TRBD1. The CDR3 spans 14 residues. CDR1 is SGHRS, CDR2 YFSETQ, per germline. V dropped 4 bases and J dropped 6; count of bases not matched to a gene: 5. The CDR3 DNA sequence: TGCGCCAGCAGCCCGAACAGGGGGGATGAAAAACTGTTTTTT. It is translated as CASSPNRGDEKLFF. The complete variable domain, with remaining parts taken from reference TRBV5-1 and TRBJ1-4, reads KAGVTQTPRYLIKTRGQQVTLSCSPISGHRSVSWYQQTPGQGLQFLFEYFSETQRNKGNFPGRFSGRQFSNSRSEMNVSTLELGDSALYLCASSPNRGDEKLFFGSGTQLSVL.

This clone was picked up one time. V and J are TRBV21-1 and TRBJ2-7; the table gives TRBD2 as D, unverified against the DNA. TRBV21-1 is flagged as a pseudogene. The CDR3 loop spans 16 amino acids. The CDR3 coding sequence is TGTGCCAGCAGCGCCTACGGGACTAGGTCTGCGTACGAGCAGTACTTC. It yields the protein CASSAYGTRSAYEQYF.

The CDR3 DNA sequence: TGTGCCAGCAGTTTATTAGGCCGGTGGGCTTTCTTT. Its protein product is CASSLLGRWAFF. The chain has TRBV28 and TRBJ1-1; D unresolved. Germline V gives CDR1 MDHEN, CDR2 SYDVKM. V dropped 1 base and J dropped 11 bases, with 11 bases sitting between them. This CDR3 comprises 12 residues.

This clone was seen once. The chain combines TRBV6-6 with TRBJ2-5; no clear D. V lost 0 bases, J lost 2 bases, and 7 bases lay in between. CDR1 is MNHNY and CDR2 is SVGAGI in the germline V gene (reference sequence). CDR3 length equals 14 residues. The DNA for the CDR3 is TGTGCCAGCAGTTACTCGAGGCAGCAAGAGACCCAGTACTTC. It encodes CASSYSRQQETQYF.

This rearrangement joins TRBV19 to TRBJ1-5; TRBD1 agrees at 9 bases. CDR3 length: 15 amino acids. V lost 3 bases, J lost 7 bases, and 7 bases stayed unmatched. Germline loops: CDR1 LNHDA, CDR2 SQIVND (reference sequence). In nucleotides, the CDR3 is TGTGCCAGTAGTATTCGTACAGGGGGCGAACAGCCCCAGCATTTT. Amino acids: CASSIRTGGEQPQHF. Complete variable domain (other parts from reference TRBV19 and TRBJ1-5): DGGITQSPKYLFRKEGQNVTLSCEQNLNHDAMYWYRQDPGQGLRLIYYSQIVNDFQKGDIAEGYSVSREKKESFPLTVTSAQKNPTAFYLCASSIRTGGEQPQHFGDGTRLSIL.

This chain links TRBV2 with TRBJ2-4; D uncertain. The germline V and J ends were trimmed by 8 bases and 0 bases, with 8 bases remaining between them. This CDR3 is built from 13 residues. The germline CDR1 and CDR2 sequences are SNHLY and FYNNEI. CDR3: CASEDLAKNIQYF. As DNA, the CDR3 is TGTGCCAGCGAGGATCTAGCCAAAAACATTCAGTACTTC.

This rearrangement joins TRBV28 to TRBJ1-5, with TRBD1 matching over 7 bases. This CDR3 has 15 amino acids. Germline trimming cut 8 bases from V and 7 bases from J; bases unmatched to any gene: 14. From germline, CDR1 is MDHEN and CDR2 SYDVKM. This CDR3 is CASRTATGLGQPQHF. DNA of the CDR3: TGTGCCAGCCGCACAGCGACAGGGTTGGGGCAGCCCCAGCATTTT. The complete variable domain, with remaining parts taken from reference TRBV28 and TRBJ1-5, reads DVKVTQSSRYLVKRTGEKVFLECVQDMDHENMFWYRQDPGLGLRLIYFSYDVKMKEKGDIPEGYSVSREKKERFSLILESASTNQTSMYLCASRTATGLGQPQHFGDGTRLSIL.

The rearrangement joins TRBV6-6 to TRBJ1-5, with D unclear. The V end lost 6 bases, the J end lost 4 bases, and 16 bases lay between the germline ends. Looked up from germline, CDR1 is MNHNY and CDR2 is SVGAGI (reference sequence). The CDR3 totals 15 residues. Here the CDR3 reads CASSPRSFGNQPQHF. CDR3 coding DNA: TGTGCCAGCAGCCCCCGATCCTTTGGAAATCAGCCCCAGCATTTT.

Concerning this clone itself: The sample has other DNA sequences that encode this CDR3 too. The gene calls are TRBV5-1 and TRBJ2-5; weak D call: TRBD1 (5 bases). V was cut by 2 bases and J by 3 bases, with 5 bases left in between. In germline, CDR1 is SGHRS, CDR2 YFSETQ. This CDR3 contains 12 residues. CDR3: CASSLQEETQYF. As DNA, the CDR3 is TGCGCCAGCAGCTTACAGGAAGAGACCCAGTACTTC. Looking up the rest from reference TRBV5-1 and TRBJ2-5 gives the full variable domain: KAGVTQTPRYLIKTRGQQVTLSCSPISGHRSVSWYQQTPGQGLQFLFEYFSETQRNKGNFPGRFSGRQFSNSRSEMNVSTLELGDSALYLCASSLQEETQYFGPGTRLLVL.

This sequence joins TRBV6-5 and TRBJ2-7, with 8 bases lining up with TRBD1. The CDR3 has 15 amino acids. J lost 0 bases, V lost 5 bases, and 6 bases had no gene match. CDR1 and CDR2 from the germline V gene are MNHEY and SVGAGI. The CDR3 coding sequence is TGTGCCAGCAGTCGACAGGGGACCAGCTCCTACGAGCAGTACTTC. This sequence encodes CASSRQGTSSYEQYF.

The V and J genes are TRBV19 and TRBJ1-3, with D hard to call. The length of the CDR3 is 17 residues. Germline V lookup: CDR1 LNHDA, CDR2 SQIVND (reference sequence). V was pared by 3 bases and J by 0 bases, with 15 bases between. CDR3 in amino acids: CASSILPGGRSGNTIYF. The CDR3, as DNA: TGTGCCAGTAGTATTCTGCCGGGAGGGCGCTCTGGAAACACCATATATTTT.

With regard to this clone: This may be a read error: a much more frequent sequence differs by one nucleotide. This sample also contains other DNA sequences that code for the same CDR3. The rearrangement joins TRBV6-5 to TRBJ1-1; D not resolved. V lost 0 bases to trimming and J lost 0 bases, with 2 bases between them. The germline V gene encodes CDR1 MNHEY and CDR2 SVGAGI. The CDR3 has 13 residues. CDR3 DNA sequence: TGTGCCAGCAGTTACTCCATGAACACTGAAGCTTTCTTT. Its protein is CASSYSMNTEAFF.

The chain joins TRBV28 to TRBJ2-3, with D unresolved. The V and J ends lost 3 bases and 5 bases respectively, with 15 bases between them. Looked up from germline, CDR1 is MDHEN and CDR2 is SYDVKM. The CDR3 loop spans 15 amino acids. The CDR3 coding sequence is TGTGCCAGCAGTTTCGCCACGACTGCCGGAGATACGCAGTATTTT. Its protein product is CASSFATTAGDTQYF.

V and J are TRBV2 and TRBJ2-5, with 9 bases fitting TRBD1. With 7 bases clipped from V and 5 bases from J, the junction kept 11 bases outside the gene matches. Germline lookup yields CDR1 SNHLY and CDR2 FYNNEI. CDR3 length: 15 amino acids. Written as DNA, the CDR3 is TGTGCCAGCACCGAACAGGGGGCAAATGGGGAGACCCAGTACTTC. This codes for CASTEQGANGETQYF.

This sequence joins TRBV7-8 and TRBJ1-5; D is unclear. The CDR3 length is 13 residues. Germline values: CDR1 SGHVS, CDR2 FQNEAQ. Deletions cut 5 bases from V and 4 bases from J, with 9 bases between. As DNA, the CDR3 is TGTGCCAGCAGCCTAACTCGGAATCAGCCCCAGCATTTT. Translated: CASSLTRNQPQHF.

Notes on this clone: A read error likely explains this, since a far larger clone differs by one base. This chain connects TRBV5-1 to TRBJ1-2; no definite D call. The CDR3 is 11 residues long. Germline loops: CDR1 SGHRS, CDR2 YFSETQ. Trimming cost V 7 bases and J 4 bases, with 8 bases left between them. The CDR3 spells CASGGIYGYTF. The CDR3 nucleotides read TGCGCCAGCGGAGGCATCTATGGCTACACCTTC.

The rearrangement uses TRBV5-4 and TRBJ2-7; D ambiguous. The CDR3 covers 13 residues. The V gene's germline CDR1 is SGHNT and CDR2 YYREEE (reference sequence). The V end lost 2 bases, the J end lost 2 bases, and 8 bases lay between the germline ends. DNA for the CDR3: TGTGCCAGCAGCTTCCCTGGGACCTACGAGCAGTACTTC. It codes for CASSFPGTYEQYF.

This chain links TRBV9 with TRBJ2-5; D gene uncertain. The CDR3 runs to 15 residues. The germline V and J ends were trimmed by 0 bases and 0 bases, with 9 bases remaining between them. CDR1 is SGDLS and CDR2 is YYNGEE in the germline V gene. This CDR3 is CASSVDWMYQETQYF. CDR3 nucleotide sequence: TGTGCCAGCAGCGTAGATTGGATGTACCAAGAGACCCAGTACTTC.

The chain uses TRBV28 and TRBJ1-2; possible D gene TRBD1, 5 bases. Trimming stripped 4 bases from V and 5 bases from J, with 20 bases between. Germline V gives CDR1 MDHEN, CDR2 SYDVKM. The CDR3 length is 16 residues. CDR3 sequence reads: CASSYSGSREGYGYTF. In nucleotides, the CDR3 is TGTGCCAGCAGTTACTCGGGGTCCAGGGAGGGGTATGGCTACACCTTC.

J is TRBJ1-1 and V is TRBV7-2, with TRBD1 matching 9 bases. V shed 6 bases, J shed 1 base, and the junction held 6 bases outside the gene matches. The CDR3 contains 15 residues. From germline, CDR1 is SGHTA and CDR2 FQGNSA. CDR3 in amino acids: CASSYEDRGNTEAFF. The CDR3 bases are TGTGCCAGCAGTTATGAGGACAGGGGGAACACTGAAGCTTTCTTT.

The chain recombines TRBV5-8 with TRBJ2-3, with 10 bases lining up with TRBD2. The CDR3 is made up of 14 amino acids. CDR1 and CDR2 (germline): SGHTS, YDEGEE. J gave up 5 bases and V 5 bases, and 5 bases lay outside the gene matches. In DNA, the CDR3 is TGTGCCAGCAGGCTAGCGGGAGCTATAGATACGCAGTATTTT. It yields the protein CASRLAGAIDTQYF.

This clone was seen only a few times. The chain recombines TRBV5-1 with TRBJ2-3; D uncertain. This CDR3 region has 14 residues. Germline V gene data show CDR1 as SGHRS and CDR2 as YFSETQ. Trimming removed 1 base at V and 6 bases at J, with 12 bases between. CDR3 in amino acids: CASSLFVSGDTQYF. CDR3 nucleotide sequence: TGCGCCAGCAGCTTGTTCGTTTCCGGGGATACGCAGTATTTT. Variable domain in full (rest from reference TRBV5-1 and TRBJ2-3): KAGVTQTPRYLIKTRGQQVTLSCSPISGHRSVSWYQQTPGQGLQFLFEYFSETQRNKGNFPGRFSGRQFSNSRSEMNVSTLELGDSALYLCASSLFVSGDTQYFGPGTRLTVL.

The rearrangement links TRBV4-3 to TRBJ2-7; possibly TRBD1 for D (6 bases). Germline V gives CDR1 LGHNA, CDR2 YSLEER. The CDR3 is made up of 16 amino acids. Trimming removed 1 base from V and 2 bases from J, with 15 bases in between. The CDR3 DNA reads TGCGCCAGCAGCCAAGGAATGCAGGGGCGTCCCTACGAGCAGTACTTC. This encodes CASSQGMQGRPYEQYF.

To note about this clone: In the same sample, other DNA sequences code for this CDR3. The V and J genes are TRBV6-1 and TRBJ1-5; D might be TRBD1 (6 bases). Germline lookup yields CDR1 MNHNS and CDR2 SASEGT. V lost 2 bases and J lost 2, with 7 bases in between. The CDR3 consists of 14 residues. CDR3 sequence (DNA): TGTGCCAGCAGTGAATCAGGGGGCAATCAGCCCCAGCATTTT. Protein: CASSESGGNQPQHF.

Worth noting for this clone: Relative to the germline gene, one junction end is altered; a read error may explain this. This chain links TRBV7-2 with TRBJ2-3, with 9 bases lining up with TRBD2. The CDR3 totals 16 residues. The germline gives CDR1 SGHTA, CDR2 FQGNSA. CDR3 sequence (DNA): TGTGCCAGCACCTTAATAGCGGGAGTGTCGGCAGATACGCAGTATTTT. Translation gives CASTLIAGVSADTQYF. Full variable domain (outside the CDR3, taken from reference TRBV7-2 and TRBJ2-3): GAGVSQSPSNKVTEKGKDVELRCDPISGHTALYWYRQSLGQGLEFLIYFQGNSAPDKSGLPSDRFSAERTGGSVSTLTIQRTQQEDSAVYLCASTLIAGVSADTQYFGPGTRLTVL.

Comments on this clone: A much larger clone lies a single base off, so this may be a read error. Here the CDR3 reads CASSRDRNTEAFF. The CDR3 DNA reads as TGCGCCAGCAGCCGGGACAGGAACACTGAAGCTTTCTTT. The gene calls are TRBV5-1 and TRBJ1-1, with 7 positions matching TRBD1. Germline V gene lookup returns CDR1 SGHRS and CDR2 YFSETQ. With 4 bases clipped from V and 1 base from J, the junction kept 1 base outside the gene matches. This CDR3 contains 13 residues.

This chain connects TRBV5-1 to TRBJ1-2; possible D gene TRBD1, 5 bases. V lost 0 bases and J lost 5, with 11 bases in between. CDR3 length: 14 residues. Germline lookup yields CDR1 SGHRS and CDR2 YFSETQ. The CDR3 region has the DNA TGCGCCAGCAGCTTGGCAGGGCCCTCTTATGGCTACACCTTC. Translation: CASSLAGPSYGYTF.

V and J are TRBV7-2 and TRBJ1-2, with D unclear. Trimming shortened V by 4 bases and J by 7 bases, and 10 bases separated the two germline ends. Germline values: CDR1 SGHTA, CDR2 FQGNSA. This CDR3 is built from 12 residues. This CDR3 is CASSYWTGGYTF. The CDR3 coding sequence is TGTGCCAGCAGCTATTGGACGGGTGGCTACACCTTC.

The genes are TRBV6-5 and TRBJ2-7, with D unresolved. This CDR3 comprises 15 residues. V was clipped by 6 bases and J by 2 bases, with 17 bases between them. Germline-derived CDR1 and CDR2 are MNHEY and SVGAGI. CDR3 protein: CASSKSTHYTYEQYF. The CDR3 DNA sequence: TGTGCCAGCAGCAAAAGCACTCATTACACCTACGAGCAGTACTTC.

This clone has just one count. The rearrangement uses TRBV15 and TRBJ2-3; D remains unclear. CDR3 length: 13 amino acids. Trimming removed 1 base at V and 9 bases at J, with 11 bases between. Germline V gives CDR1 LNHNV, CDR2 YYDKDF (reference sequence). In DNA, the CDR3 is TGTGCCACCAGCAGAGGTACGTCCAGCACGCAGTATTTT. This sequence encodes CATSRGTSSTQYF.